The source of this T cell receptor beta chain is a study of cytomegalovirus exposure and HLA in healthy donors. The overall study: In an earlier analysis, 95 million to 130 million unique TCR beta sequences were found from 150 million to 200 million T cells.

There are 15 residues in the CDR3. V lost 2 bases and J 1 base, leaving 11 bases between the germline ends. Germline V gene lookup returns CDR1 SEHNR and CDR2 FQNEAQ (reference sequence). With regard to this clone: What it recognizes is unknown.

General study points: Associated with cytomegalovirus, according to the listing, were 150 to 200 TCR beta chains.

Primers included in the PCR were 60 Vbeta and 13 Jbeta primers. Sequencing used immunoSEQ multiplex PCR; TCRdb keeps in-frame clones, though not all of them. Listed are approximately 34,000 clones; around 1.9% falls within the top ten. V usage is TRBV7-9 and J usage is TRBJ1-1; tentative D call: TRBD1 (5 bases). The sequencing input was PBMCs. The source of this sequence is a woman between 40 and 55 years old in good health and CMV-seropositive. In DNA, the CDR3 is TGTGCCAGCAGCTTACTACTGACAGCGAACACTGAAGCTTTCTTT. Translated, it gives CASSLLLTANTEAFF.